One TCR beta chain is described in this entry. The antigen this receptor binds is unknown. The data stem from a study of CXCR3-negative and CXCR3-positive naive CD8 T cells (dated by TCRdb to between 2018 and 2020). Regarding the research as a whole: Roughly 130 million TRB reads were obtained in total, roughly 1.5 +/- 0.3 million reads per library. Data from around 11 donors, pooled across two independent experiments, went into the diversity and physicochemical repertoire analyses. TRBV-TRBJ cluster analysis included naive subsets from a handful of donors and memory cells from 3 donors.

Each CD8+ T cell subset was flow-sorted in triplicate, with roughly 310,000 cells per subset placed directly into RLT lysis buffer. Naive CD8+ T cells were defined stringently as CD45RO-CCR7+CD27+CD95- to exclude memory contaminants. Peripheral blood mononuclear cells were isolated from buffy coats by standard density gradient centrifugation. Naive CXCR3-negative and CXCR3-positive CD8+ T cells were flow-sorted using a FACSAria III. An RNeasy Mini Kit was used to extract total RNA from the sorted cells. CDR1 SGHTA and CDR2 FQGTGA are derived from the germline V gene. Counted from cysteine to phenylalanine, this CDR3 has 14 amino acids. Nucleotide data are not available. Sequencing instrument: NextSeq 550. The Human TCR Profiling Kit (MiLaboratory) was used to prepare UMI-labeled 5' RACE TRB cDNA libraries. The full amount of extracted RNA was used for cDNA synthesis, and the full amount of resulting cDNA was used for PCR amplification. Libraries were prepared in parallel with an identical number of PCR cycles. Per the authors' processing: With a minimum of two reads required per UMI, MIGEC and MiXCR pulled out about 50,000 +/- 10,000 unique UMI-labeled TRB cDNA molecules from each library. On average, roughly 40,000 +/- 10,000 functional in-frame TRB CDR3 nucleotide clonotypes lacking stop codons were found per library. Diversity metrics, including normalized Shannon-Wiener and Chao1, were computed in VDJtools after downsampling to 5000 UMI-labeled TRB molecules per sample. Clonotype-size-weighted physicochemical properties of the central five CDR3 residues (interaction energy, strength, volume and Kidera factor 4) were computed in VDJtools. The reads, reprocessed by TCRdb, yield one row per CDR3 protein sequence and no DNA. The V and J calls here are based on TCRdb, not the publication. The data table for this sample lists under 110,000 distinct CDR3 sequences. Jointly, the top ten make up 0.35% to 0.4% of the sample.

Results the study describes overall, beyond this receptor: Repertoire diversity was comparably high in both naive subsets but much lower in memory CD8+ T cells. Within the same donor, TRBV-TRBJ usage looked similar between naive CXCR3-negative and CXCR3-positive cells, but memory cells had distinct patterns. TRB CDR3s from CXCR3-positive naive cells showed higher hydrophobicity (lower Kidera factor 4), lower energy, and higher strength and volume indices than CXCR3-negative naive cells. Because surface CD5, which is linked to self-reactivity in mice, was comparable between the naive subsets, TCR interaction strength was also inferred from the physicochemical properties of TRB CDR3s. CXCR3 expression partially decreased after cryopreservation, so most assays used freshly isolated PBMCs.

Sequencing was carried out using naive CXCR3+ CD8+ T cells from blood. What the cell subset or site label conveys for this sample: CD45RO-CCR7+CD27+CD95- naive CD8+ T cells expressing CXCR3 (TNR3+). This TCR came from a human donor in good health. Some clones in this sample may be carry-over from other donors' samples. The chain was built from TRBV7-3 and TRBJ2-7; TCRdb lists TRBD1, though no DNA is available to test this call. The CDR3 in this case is CASSLGGTGYEQYF.